These 5 T cell receptor beta chains originate from one sample sequenced in a study of metastatic and nonmetastatic thyroid tumors. TCRdb called clones again from the PCR reads with MiXCR. Altogether around 15,000 clones are present, approximately 35% being singletons, with the ten largest covering 8% to 13%. Prior to thyroid surgery, none of the patients had received any treatment. Sequencing used tumor tissue. The receptors originated from a male donor with papillary thyroid cancer or a benign thyroid nodule (not recorded which). Some clones in this sample may be carry-over from other donors' samples.

In this sample, this clone turned up a few times. The chain combines TRBV6-2 or TRBV6-3 with TRBJ1-6; D not resolved. The length of the CDR3 is 14 residues. CDR1 is MNHEY, CDR2 SVGEGT, per germline. V lost 2 bases to trimming and J lost 10 bases, with 12 bases between them. The CDR3 loop is CASSYAGRRSPLHF. DNA for the CDR3: TGTGCCAGCAGTTACGCGGGGAGGAGGTCACCCCTCCACTTT.

This clone is medium-sized (0.01 to 0.1%) in the sample. The chain carries TRBV6-1 and TRBJ2-5, with 8 bases fitting TRBD1. Trimming took 4 bases from V and 5 from J; bases not matched to a gene: 9. Germline CDR1 and CDR2: MNHNS and SASEGT. This CDR3 spans 15 amino acids. CDR3 loop: CASSVYGQGGETQYF. The CDR3 DNA reads as TGTGCCAGCAGTGTTTACGGACAGGGTGGGGAGACCCAGTACTTC.

This clone appeared many times. V usage is TRBV5-4 and J usage is TRBJ1-2; 7 bases are shared with TRBD1. V dropped 1 base and J dropped 1; count of bases not matched to a gene: 4. The length of the CDR3 is 15 residues. In germline, CDR1 is SGHNT, CDR2 YYREEE (reference sequence). CDR3 amino acids: CASSLRRGRNYGYTF. The CDR3, as DNA: TGTGCCAGCAGCTTGCGGAGGGGGCGTAACTATGGCTACACCTTC. Drawing the rest from reference TRBV5-4 and TRBJ1-2, the complete variable domain is ETGVTQSPTHLIKTRGQQVTLRCSSQSGHNTVSWYQQALGQGPQFIFQYYREEENGRGNFPPRFSGLQFPNYSSELNVNALELDDSALYLCASSLRRGRNYGYTFGSGTRLTVV.

The chain couples TRBV7-2 to TRBJ2-3; 8 positions match TRBD1. Trimming cost V 5 bases and J 5 bases; bases outside gene matches: 3. Germline lookup yields CDR1 SGHTA and CDR2 FQGNSA. This CDR3 comprises 13 residues. Here the CDR3 reads CASSGQGQDTQYF. The CDR3 DNA reads as TGTGCCAGCAGCGGACAGGGTCAAGATACGCAGTATTTT.

Many counts were recorded for this clone. The rearrangement uses TRBV7-9 and TRBJ2-2; TRBD2 is a possible D gene (5 bases). The CDR3 is made up of 15 amino acids. Germline CDR1 reads SEHNR; CDR2 reads FQNEAQ (reference sequence). V was pared by 1 base and J by 7 bases, with 13 bases between. CDR3 region: CASSLGRTLIGELFF. The CDR3 DNA reads as TGTGCCAGCAGCTTAGGGAGGACCCTCATCGGGGAGCTGTTTTTT.